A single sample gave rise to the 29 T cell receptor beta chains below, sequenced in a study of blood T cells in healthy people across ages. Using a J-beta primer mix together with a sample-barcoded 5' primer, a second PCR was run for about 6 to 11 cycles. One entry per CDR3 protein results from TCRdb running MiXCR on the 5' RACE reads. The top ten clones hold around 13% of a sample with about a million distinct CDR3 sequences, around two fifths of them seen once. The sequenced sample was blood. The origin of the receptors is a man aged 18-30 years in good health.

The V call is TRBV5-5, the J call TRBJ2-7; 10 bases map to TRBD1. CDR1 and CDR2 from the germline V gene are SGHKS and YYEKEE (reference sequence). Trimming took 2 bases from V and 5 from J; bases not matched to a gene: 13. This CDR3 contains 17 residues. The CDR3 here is CASSFEYIGTGADEQYF. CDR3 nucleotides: TGTGCCAGCAGCTTTGAATATATTGGGACAGGGGCCGACGAGCAGTACTTC.

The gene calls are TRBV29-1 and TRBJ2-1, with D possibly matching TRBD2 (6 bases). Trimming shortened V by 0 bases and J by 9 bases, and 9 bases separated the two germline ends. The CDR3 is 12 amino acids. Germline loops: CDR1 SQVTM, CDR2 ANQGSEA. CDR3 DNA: TGCAGCGTTGAAGATCAGGGAGGTGAGCAGTTCTTC. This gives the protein CSVEDQGGEQFF.

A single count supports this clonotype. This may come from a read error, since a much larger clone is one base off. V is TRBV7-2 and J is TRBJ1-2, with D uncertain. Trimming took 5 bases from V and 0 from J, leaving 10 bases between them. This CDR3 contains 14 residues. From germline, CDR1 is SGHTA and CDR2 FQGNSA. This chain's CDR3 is CASSDALANYGYTF. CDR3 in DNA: TGTGCCAGCAGCGACGCTTTAGCTAACTATGGCTACACCTTC. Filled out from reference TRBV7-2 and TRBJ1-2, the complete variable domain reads GAGVSQSPSNKVTEKGKDVELRCDPISGHTALYWYRQSLGQGLEFLIYFQGNSAPDKSGLPSDRFSAERTGGSVSTLTIQRTQQEDSAVYLCASSDALANYGYTFGSGTRLTVV.

CDR3 residues: CASSAPGQGDQYF. Here the CDR3 DNA reads TGTGCCAGCAGCGCTCCGGGACAGGGGGACCAGTACTTC. V usage is TRBV9 and J usage is TRBJ2-7; 11 nucleotides align to TRBD1. Trimming at V came to 3 bases and at J to 10 bases, leaving 6 bases not matched to a gene. The CDR3 sequence is 13 residues long. Per germline, CDR1 SGDLS and CDR2 YYNGEE.

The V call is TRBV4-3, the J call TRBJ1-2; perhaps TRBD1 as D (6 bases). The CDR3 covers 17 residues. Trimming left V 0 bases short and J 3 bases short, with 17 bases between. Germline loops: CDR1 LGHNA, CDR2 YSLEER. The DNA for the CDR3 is TGCGCCAGCAGCCAAGATCTCAGGGGAGGTTCCTACTATGGCTACACCTTC. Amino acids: CASSQDLRGGSYYGYTF.

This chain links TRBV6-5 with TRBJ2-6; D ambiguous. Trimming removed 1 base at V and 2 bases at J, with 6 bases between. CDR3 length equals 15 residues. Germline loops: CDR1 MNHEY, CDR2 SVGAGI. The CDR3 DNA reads TGTGCCAGCAGTTACTGGGTCGCTGGGGCCAACGTCCTGACTTTC. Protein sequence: CASSYWVAGANVLTF.

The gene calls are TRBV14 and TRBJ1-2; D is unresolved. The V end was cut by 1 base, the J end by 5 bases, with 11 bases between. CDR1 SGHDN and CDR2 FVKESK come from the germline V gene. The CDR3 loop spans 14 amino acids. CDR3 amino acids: CASSQGGRSYGYTF. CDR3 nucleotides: TGTGCCAGCAGCCAAGGCGGCAGATCTTATGGCTACACCTTC.

The CDR3 bases are TGTGCCAGCACCGGGGGGCTGAGTGAGCAGTTCTTC. This codes for CASTGGLSEQFF. The rearrangement links TRBV12-3 or TRBV12-4 to TRBJ2-1, with TRBD2 as a possible D gene (7 bases). Trimming removed 7 bases at V and 9 bases at J, with 13 bases between. The CDR3 runs 12 residues.

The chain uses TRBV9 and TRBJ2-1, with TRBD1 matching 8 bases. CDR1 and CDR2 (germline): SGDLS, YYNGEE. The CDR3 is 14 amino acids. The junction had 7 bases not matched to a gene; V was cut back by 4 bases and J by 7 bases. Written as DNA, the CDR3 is TGTGCCAGCAGCCCAGACAGGGGCTGGAATGAGCAGTTCTTC. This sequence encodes CASSPDRGWNEQFF.

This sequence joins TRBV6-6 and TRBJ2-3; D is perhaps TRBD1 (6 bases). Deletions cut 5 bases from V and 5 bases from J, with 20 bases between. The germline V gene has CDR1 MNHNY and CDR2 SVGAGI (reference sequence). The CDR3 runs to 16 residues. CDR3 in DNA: TGTGCCAGCAGTCAGCGAACAGGGACGTTCGGAGATACGCAGTATTTT. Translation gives CASSQRTGTFGDTQYF.

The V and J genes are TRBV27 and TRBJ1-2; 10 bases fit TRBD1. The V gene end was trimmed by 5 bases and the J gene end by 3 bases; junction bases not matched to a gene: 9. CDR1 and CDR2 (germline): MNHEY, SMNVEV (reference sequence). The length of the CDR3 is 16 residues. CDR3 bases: TGTGCCAGCAGTATATGGACAGGGGGTATTCACTATGGCTACACCTTC. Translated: CASSIWTGGIHYGYTF.

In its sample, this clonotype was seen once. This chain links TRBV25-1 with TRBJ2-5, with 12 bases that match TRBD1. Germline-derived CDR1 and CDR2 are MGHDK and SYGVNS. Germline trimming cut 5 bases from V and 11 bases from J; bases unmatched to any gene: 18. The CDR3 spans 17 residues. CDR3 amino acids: CASSLRPGQGARDEQYF. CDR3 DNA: TGTGCCAGCAGTCTTCGACCGGGACAGGGGGCGAGAGATGAGCAGTACTTC.

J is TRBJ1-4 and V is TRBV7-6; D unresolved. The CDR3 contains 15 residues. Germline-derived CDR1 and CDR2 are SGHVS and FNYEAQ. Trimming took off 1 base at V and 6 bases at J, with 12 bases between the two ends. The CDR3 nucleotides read TGTGCCAGCAGCTTAGACCCAACCGGATATGAAAAACTGTTTTTT. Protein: CASSLDPTGYEKLFF. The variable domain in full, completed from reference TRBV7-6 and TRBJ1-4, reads GAGVSQSPRYKVTKRGQDVALRCDPISGHVSLYWYRQALGQGPEFLTYFNYEAQQDKSGLPNDRFSAERPEGSISTLTIQRTEQRDSAMYRCASSLDPTGYEKLFFGSGTQLSVL.

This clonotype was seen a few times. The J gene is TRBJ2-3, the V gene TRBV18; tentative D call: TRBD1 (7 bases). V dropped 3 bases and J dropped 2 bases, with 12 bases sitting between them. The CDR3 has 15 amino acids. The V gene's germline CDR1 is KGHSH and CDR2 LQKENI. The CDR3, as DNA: TGTGCCAGCTCACCGGGGGGACAGCTCACAGATACGCAGTATTTT. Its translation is CASSPGGQLTDTQYF. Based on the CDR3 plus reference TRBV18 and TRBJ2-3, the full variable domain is NAGVMQNPRHLVRRRGQEARLRCSPMKGHSHVYWYRQLPEEGLKFMVYLQKENIIDESGMPKERFSAEFPKEGPSILRIQQVVRGDSAAYFCASSPGGQLTDTQYFGPGTRLTVL.

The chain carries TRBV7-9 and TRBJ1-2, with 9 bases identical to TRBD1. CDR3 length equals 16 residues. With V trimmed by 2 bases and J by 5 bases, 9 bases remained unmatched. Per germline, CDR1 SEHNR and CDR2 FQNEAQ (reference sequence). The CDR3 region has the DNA TGTGCCAGCAGCTTACCGGGACAGGGAATGGGATATGGCTACACCTTC. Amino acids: CASSLPGQGMGYGYTF.

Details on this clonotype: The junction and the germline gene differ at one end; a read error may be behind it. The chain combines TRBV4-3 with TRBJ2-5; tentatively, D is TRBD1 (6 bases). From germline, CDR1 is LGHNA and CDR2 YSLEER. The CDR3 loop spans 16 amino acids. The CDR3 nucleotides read TGCGTCAGCAGCCAAGATGATAGGGGGTTGGGAGAGACCCAGTACTTC. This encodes CVSSQDDRGLGETQYF.

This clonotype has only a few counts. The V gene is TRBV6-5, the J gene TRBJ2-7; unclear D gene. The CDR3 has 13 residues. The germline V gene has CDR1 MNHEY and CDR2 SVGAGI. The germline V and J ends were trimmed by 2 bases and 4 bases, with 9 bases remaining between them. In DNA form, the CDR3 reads TGTGCCAGCAGTTACCAGGACCGTTACGAGCAGTACTTC. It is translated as CASSYQDRYEQYF.

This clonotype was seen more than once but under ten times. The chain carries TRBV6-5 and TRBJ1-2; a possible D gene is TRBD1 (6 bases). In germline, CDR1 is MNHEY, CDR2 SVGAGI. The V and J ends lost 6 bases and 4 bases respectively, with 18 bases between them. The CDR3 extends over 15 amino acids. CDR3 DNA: TGTGCCAGCAGCCGCGCGGAGGGGGGCGGCTATGGCTACACCTTC. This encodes CASSRAEGGGYGYTF.

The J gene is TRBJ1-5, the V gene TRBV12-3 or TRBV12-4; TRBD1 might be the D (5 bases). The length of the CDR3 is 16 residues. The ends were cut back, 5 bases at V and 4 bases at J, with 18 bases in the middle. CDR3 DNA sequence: TGTGCCAGCAGTCCCAAGGTAGGGGAGAGGAATCAGCCCCAGCATTTT. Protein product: CASSPKVGERNQPQHF.

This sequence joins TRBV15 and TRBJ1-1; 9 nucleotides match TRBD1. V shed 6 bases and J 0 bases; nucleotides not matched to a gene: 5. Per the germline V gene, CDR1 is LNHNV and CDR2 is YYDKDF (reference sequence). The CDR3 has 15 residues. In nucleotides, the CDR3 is TGTGCCACCAGTAGGGACAGGGCCATGAACACTGAAGCTTTCTTT. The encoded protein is CATSRDRAMNTEAFF. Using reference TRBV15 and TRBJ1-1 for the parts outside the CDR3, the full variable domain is DAMVIQNPRYQVTQFGKPVTLSCSQTLNHNVMYWYQQKSSQAPKLLFHYYDKDFNNEADTPDNFQSRRPNTSFCFLDIRSPGLGDTAMYLCATSRDRAMNTEAFFGQGTRLTVV.

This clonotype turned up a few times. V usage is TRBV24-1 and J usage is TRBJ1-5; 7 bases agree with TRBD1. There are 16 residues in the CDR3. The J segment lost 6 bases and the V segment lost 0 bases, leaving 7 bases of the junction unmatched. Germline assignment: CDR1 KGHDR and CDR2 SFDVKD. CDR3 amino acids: CATSDLHQGVGQPQHF. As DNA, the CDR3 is TGTGCCACCAGTGATTTGCATCAGGGGGTAGGTCAGCCCCAGCATTTT.

CDR3 sequence (DNA): TGCAGTGCTAGAGAGGGGCGGTCTTTCGCTGAAGCTTTCTTT. Protein product: CSAREGRSFAEAFF. V usage is TRBV20-1 and J usage is TRBJ1-1; D perhaps matches TRBD1 (5 bases). CDR1 is DFQATT, CDR2 SNEGSKA, per germline (reference sequence). Trimming removed 0 bases from V and 6 bases from J, with 14 bases in between. The CDR3 loop spans 14 amino acids.

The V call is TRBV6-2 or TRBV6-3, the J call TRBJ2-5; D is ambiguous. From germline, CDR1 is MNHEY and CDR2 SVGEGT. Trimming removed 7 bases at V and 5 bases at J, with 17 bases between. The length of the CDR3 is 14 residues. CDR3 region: CASTDTNPQETQYF. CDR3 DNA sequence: TGTGCCAGCACCGACACGAATCCCCAGGAGACCCAGTACTTC.

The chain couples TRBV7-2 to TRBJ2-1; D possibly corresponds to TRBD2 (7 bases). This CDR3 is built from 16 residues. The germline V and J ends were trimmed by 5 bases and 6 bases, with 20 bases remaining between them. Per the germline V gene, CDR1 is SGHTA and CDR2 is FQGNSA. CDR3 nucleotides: TGTGCCAGCAGCCTTAATAGGGGGGGGGCTGGCAATGAGCAGTTCTTC. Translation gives CASSLNRGGAGNEQFF.

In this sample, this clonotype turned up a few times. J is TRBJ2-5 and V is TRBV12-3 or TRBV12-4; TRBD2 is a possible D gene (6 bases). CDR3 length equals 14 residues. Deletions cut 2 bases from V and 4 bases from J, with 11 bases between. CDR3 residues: CASSLHPGGETQYF. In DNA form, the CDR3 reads TGTGCCAGCAGTTTACACCCCGGGGGAGAGACCCAGTACTTC.

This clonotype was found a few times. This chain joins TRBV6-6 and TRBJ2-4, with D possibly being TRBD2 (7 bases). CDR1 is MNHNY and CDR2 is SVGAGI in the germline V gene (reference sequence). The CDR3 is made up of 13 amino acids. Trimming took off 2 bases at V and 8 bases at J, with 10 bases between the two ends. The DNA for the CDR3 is TGTGCCAGCAGTTACAGGGAGGGGGACATTCAGTACTTC. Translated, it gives CASSYREGDIQYF.

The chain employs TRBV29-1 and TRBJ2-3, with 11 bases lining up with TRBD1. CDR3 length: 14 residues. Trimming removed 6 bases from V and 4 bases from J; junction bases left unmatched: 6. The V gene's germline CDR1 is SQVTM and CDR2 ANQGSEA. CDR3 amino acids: CSVGTGGGADTQYF. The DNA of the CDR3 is TGCAGCGTCGGGACAGGGGGAGGGGCAGATACGCAGTATTTT.

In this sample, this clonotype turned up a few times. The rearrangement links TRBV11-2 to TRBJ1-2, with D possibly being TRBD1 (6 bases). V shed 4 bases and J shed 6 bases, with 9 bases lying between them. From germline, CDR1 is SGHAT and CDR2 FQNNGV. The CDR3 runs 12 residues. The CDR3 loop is CASSYRVHGYTF. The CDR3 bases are TGTGCCAGCAGCTACAGGGTTCATGGCTACACCTTC.

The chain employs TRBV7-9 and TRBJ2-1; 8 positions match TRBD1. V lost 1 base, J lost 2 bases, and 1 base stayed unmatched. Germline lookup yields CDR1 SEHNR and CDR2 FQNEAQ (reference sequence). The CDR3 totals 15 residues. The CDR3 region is CASSLGDRTYNEQFF. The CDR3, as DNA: TGTGCCAGCAGCTTAGGGGACAGGACCTACAATGAGCAGTTCTTC.